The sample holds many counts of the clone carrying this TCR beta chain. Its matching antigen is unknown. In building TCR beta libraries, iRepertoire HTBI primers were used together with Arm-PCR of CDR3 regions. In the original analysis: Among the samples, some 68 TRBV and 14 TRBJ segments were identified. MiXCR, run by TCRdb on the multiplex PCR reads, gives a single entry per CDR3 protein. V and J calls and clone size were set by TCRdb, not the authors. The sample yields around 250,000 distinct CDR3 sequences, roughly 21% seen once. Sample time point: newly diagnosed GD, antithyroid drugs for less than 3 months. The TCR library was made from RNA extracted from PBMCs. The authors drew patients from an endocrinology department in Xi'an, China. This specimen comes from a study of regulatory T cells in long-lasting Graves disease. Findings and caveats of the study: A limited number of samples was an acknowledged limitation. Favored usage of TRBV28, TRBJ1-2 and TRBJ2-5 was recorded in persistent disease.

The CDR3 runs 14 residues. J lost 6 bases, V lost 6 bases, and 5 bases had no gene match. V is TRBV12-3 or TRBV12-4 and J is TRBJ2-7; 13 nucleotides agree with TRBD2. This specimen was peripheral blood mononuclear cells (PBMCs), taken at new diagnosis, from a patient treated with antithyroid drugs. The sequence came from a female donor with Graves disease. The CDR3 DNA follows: TGTGCCAGCAGCTGGACTAGCGGGAGAGCCGAGCAGTACTTC. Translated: CASSWTSGRAEQYF.